A single sample gave rise to the 17 T cell receptor beta chains below, sequenced in a study of PD-1 blockade in classical Hodgkin lymphoma. Time point given: cycle 4 day 1 (C4D1), after 5 to 7 weeks of nivolumab. After autologous stem cell transplantation all patients relapsed, and prior brentuximab vedotin exposure differed between cohorts. The study purified CD4+ T cells from thawed PBMCs using magnetic negative selection. Assay: immunoSEQ multiplex PCR; the TCRdb copy retains only in-frame clones and omits some. This sample has tens of thousands of clones, with about 81% found just once. This sample comprised CD4+ T cells from blood, obtained before the fourth cycle of nivolumab. All receptors come from a human donor with classical Hodgkin lymphoma.

The chain joins TRBV29-1 to TRBJ2-5; TRBD2 agrees at 13 bases. The end of the DNA fits TRBJ2-7 better, so the J call may be wrong. The CDR3 sequence is 15 residues long. In germline, CDR1 is SQVTM, CDR2 ANQGSEA. CDR3 DNA sequence: TGCAGCGTTGAAGGACTAGCGGGGGGTGCCAACGAGCAGTACTTC. Its protein product is CSVEGLAGGANEQYF.

CDR3 sequence: CASSAGTGRQPQHF. In nucleotides, the CDR3 is TGTGCCAGCAGCGCCGGGACAGGGCGGCAGCCCCAGCATTTT. The chain uses TRBV6-1 and TRBJ1-5, with 9 bases lining up with TRBD1. Trimming cost V 6 bases and J 7 bases; bases outside gene matches: 7. There are 14 residues in the CDR3. Germline loops: CDR1 MNHNS, CDR2 SASEGT.

The rearrangement joins TRBV7-8 to TRBJ1-1; D is uncertain. The V gene's germline CDR1 is SGHVS and CDR2 FQNEAQ. The CDR3 totals 16 residues. The germline V and J ends were trimmed by 5 bases and 3 bases, with 19 bases remaining between them. For the CDR3, the DNA is TGTGCCAGCAGCAGGGTCGCGGGGTATCGGGACACTGAAGCTTTCTTT. The encoded protein is CASSRVAGYRDTEAFF.

CDR3 nucleotides: TGTGCCAGCAGTTTCTTCGGGGGCTATGGCTACACCTTC. Translated: CASSFFGGYGYTF. This sequence joins TRBV28 and TRBJ1-2, with D possibly being TRBD1 (5 bases). V lost 3 bases and J 4 bases, leaving 9 bases between the germline ends. The CDR3 is 13 residues long. Germline values: CDR1 MDHEN, CDR2 SYDVKM.

The chain combines TRBV12-5 with TRBJ2-2, with 10 positions matching TRBD2. Per the germline V gene, CDR1 is LGHNT and CDR2 is FRNRAP. V shed 7 bases and J 0 bases; nucleotides not matched to a gene: 5. The CDR3 is 16 residues long. CDR3 protein: CASAKGLAANTGELFF. In DNA, the CDR3 is TGTGCTAGTGCGAAAGGACTAGCGGCGAACACCGGGGAGCTGTTTTTT.

The rearrangement joins TRBV7-9 to TRBJ1-4, with a weak D call TRBD1 (5 bases). The CDR3 sequence is 16 residues long. Per germline, CDR1 SEHNR and CDR2 FQNEAQ (reference sequence). Deletions cut 4 bases from V and 5 bases from J, with 17 bases between. The CDR3 nucleotides are TGTGCCAGCAGCTGGGTCGTGGGACGGGCGAATGAAAAACTGTTTTTT. It is translated as CASSWVVGRANEKLFF.

This chain uses TRBV20-1 with TRBJ2-5; possibly TRBD2 for D (6 bases). V was trimmed by 7 bases and J by 4 bases, leaving 10 bases between them. The CDR3 has 11 amino acids. Germline V gene data show CDR1 as DFQATT and CDR2 as SNEGSKA (reference sequence). CDR3 residues: CSDAGSETQYF. The CDR3 nucleotides are TGCAGTGATGCGGGGTCAGAGACCCAGTACTTC.

The rearrangement links TRBV4-2 to TRBJ2-5; 10 bases are a match to TRBD2. Germline CDR1 LGHNA, CDR2 YNFKEQ. Trimming removed 0 bases from V and 6 bases from J; junction bases left unmatched: 7. The CDR3 spans 16 residues. Written as DNA, the CDR3 is TGTGCCAGCAGCCAAGATGGGGGACTAGCGTTAAAGACCCAGTACTTC. It translates to CASSQDGGLALKTQYF.

V gene TRBV7-2 combines with J gene TRBJ1-2; 7 nucleotides match TRBD1. Germline V CDR1 and CDR2: SGHTA, FQGNSA. There are 14 residues in the CDR3. V lost 3 bases, J lost 8 bases, and 9 bases stayed unmatched. The CDR3 reads CASSFHDRVVGYTF. The CDR3, as DNA: TGTGCCAGCAGCTTTCATGACAGGGTCGTCGGCTACACCTTC. Variable domain in full (rest from reference TRBV7-2 and TRBJ1-2): GAGVSQSPSNKVTEKGKDVELRCDPISGHTALYWYRQSLGQGLEFLIYFQGNSAPDKSGLPSDRFSAERTGGSVSTLTIQRTQQEDSAVYLCASSFHDRVVGYTFGSGTRLTVV.

The rearrangement links TRBV6-5 to TRBJ2-1, with 9 positions matching TRBD2. CDR1 MNHEY and CDR2 SVGAGI come from the germline V gene. This CDR3 has 15 amino acids. The ends lost 4 bases at V and 5 bases at J; junction bases unmatched: 6. The CDR3 DNA reads as TGTGCCAGCAGTTCCGGGACTAGCTTCCACAATGAGCAGTTCTTC. It codes for CASSSGTSFHNEQFF.

V and J are TRBV5-3 and TRBJ2-5, with TRBD2 matching 7 bases. TRBV5-3 is identified as an open reading frame with a role that is uncertain. The CDR3 has 13 residues. V lost 4 bases to trimming and J lost 7 bases; unmatched junction nucleotides: 7. The CDR3 coding sequence is TGTGCCAGAAGCCGTGGGGGGAGGGTGACCCAGTACTTC. Encoded protein: CARSRGGRVTQYF.

This clone was seen a single time. The V and J genes are TRBV5-1 and TRBJ2-7; weak D call: TRBD1 (5 bases). This CDR3 has 16 residues. Trimming took off 0 bases at V and 4 bases at J, with 17 bases between the two ends. Germline lookup yields CDR1 SGHRS and CDR2 YFSETQ. CDR3 amino acids: CASSLAGSGPAYEQYF. DNA for the CDR3: TGCGCCAGCAGCTTGGCCGGGTCAGGGCCTGCTTACGAGCAGTACTTC.

The chain combines TRBV7-2 with TRBJ1-2; D unresolved. CDR3 length equals 15 residues. Germline V CDR1 and CDR2: SGHTA, FQGNSA. V lost 2 bases to trimming and J lost 4 bases, with 14 bases between them. The DNA of the CDR3 is TGTGCCAGCAGCTTATCTCTAGGGTTGGCCTATGGCTACACCTTC. Translating it yields CASSLSLGLAYGYTF.

This clone was counted once. The rearrangement links TRBV11-2 to TRBJ1-2; 7 nucleotides line up with TRBD1. Per the germline V gene, CDR1 is SGHAT and CDR2 is FQNNGV. This CDR3 is built from 12 residues. The V gene end was trimmed by 4 bases and the J gene end by 8 bases; junction bases not matched to a gene: 4. The CDR3 nucleotides are TGTGCCAGCAGCTCAAAAGGGGGCGGCTACACCTTC. Translated: CASSSKGGGYTF.

The chain uses TRBV6-6 and TRBJ2-7, with unresolved D. The V end was cut by 8 bases, the J end by 0 bases, with 11 bases between. CDR3 size: 13 residues. CDR1 is MNHNY, CDR2 SVGAGI, per germline (reference sequence). CDR3: CASSRDISYEQYF. DNA for the CDR3: TGTGCCAGCTCCCGAGACATCTCCTACGAGCAGTACTTC.

The V and J genes are TRBV4-1 and TRBJ2-7; the D gene could be TRBD1 or TRBD2 (6 bases each). Between the trimmed V and J ends, which lost 2 bases and 6 bases, there was a span of 26 bases. Germline loops: CDR1 MGHRA, CDR2 YSYEKL. The CDR3 runs to 18 residues. The CDR3 DNA sequence: TGCGCCAGCAGCCAACCCCGAGACGTGTGGGCGGGGACATTCGAGCAGTACTTC. Amino acid sequence: CASSQPRDVWAGTFEQYF.

The J gene is TRBJ2-3, the V gene TRBV7-9; unclear D gene. Germline CDR1 reads SEHNR; CDR2 reads FQNEAQ (reference sequence). Trimming shortened V by 8 bases and J by 6 bases, and 6 bases separated the two germline ends. The CDR3 runs 10 residues. The CDR3 DNA follows: TGTGCCAGCGCCCCCGATACGCAGTATTTT. Protein product: CASAPDTQYF.